The 26 T cell receptor beta chains in this list originate from one sample, sequenced in a study of shared clonotypes between healthy human individuals. Method: immunoSEQ multiplex PCR; TCRdb's copy keeps in-frame clones and lacks some. The profile covers a few million clones, with approximately 96% appearing a single time and less than 0.15% taken by the ten largest. The specimen sequenced was naive CD4+ T cells sorted from blood. The subset was: CD45RA+ positively selected. These receptors all stem from a man between 18 and 29 years old in good health.

The chain uses TRBV6-1 and TRBJ1-5; D uncertain. This CDR3 has 19 residues. The germline V gene has CDR1 MNHNS and CDR2 SASEGT. The germline V and J ends were trimmed by 2 bases and 2 bases, with 22 bases remaining between them. CDR3 sequence: CASSEPFGPYLWGNQPQHF. In DNA form, the CDR3 reads TGTGCCAGCAGTGAACCGTTTGGACCCTATCTGTGGGGCAATCAGCCCCAGCATTTT.

This rearrangement joins TRBV4-1 to TRBJ2-6, with TRBD1 as a possible D gene (6 bases). The CDR3 has 18 amino acids. V was trimmed by 0 bases and J by 2 bases, leaving 14 bases between them. The germline V gene encodes CDR1 MGHRA and CDR2 YSYEKL. The chain's CDR3 is CASSQEGQTLTGANVLTF. The CDR3 DNA reads TGCGCCAGCAGCCAAGAAGGACAGACACTGACTGGGGCCAACGTCCTGACTTTC.

Points on this clone: Within the sample, other DNA sequences also encode this same CDR3. The chain couples TRBV5-1 to TRBJ1-2; 8 bases fit TRBD1. The ends lost 4 bases at V and 3 bases at J; junction bases unmatched: 2. Germline V gene lookup returns CDR1 SGHRS and CDR2 YFSETQ. This CDR3 is built from 13 residues. CDR3 bases: TGCGCCAGCAGCGTACAGGGGGACTATGGCTACACCTTC. Its translation: CASSVQGDYGYTF.

The chain recombines TRBV6-6 with TRBJ2-7; D perhaps matches TRBD1 (6 bases). Trimming took off 1 base at V and 4 bases at J, with 17 bases between the two ends. CDR3 length: 16 amino acids. Germline lookup yields CDR1 MNHNY and CDR2 SVGAGI (reference sequence). The CDR3 DNA reads TGTGCCAGCAGTTACTTACCGGGACAACCTCTTTACGAGCAGTACTTC. Amino acid sequence: CASSYLPGQPLYEQYF.

In the case of this clone: The same CDR3 arises from other DNA sequences in this sample as well. The chain links TRBV28 to TRBJ1-2; no clear D gene. The ends were cut back, 2 bases at V and 8 bases at J, with 9 bases in the middle. The CDR3 is made up of 12 amino acids. CDR1 MDHEN and CDR2 SYDVKM come from the germline V gene. CDR3 sequence (DNA): TGTGCCAGCAGTTTAGCCAGTTACGGCTACACCTTC. This codes for CASSLASYGYTF.

This clone was seen once. The chain has TRBV28 and TRBJ1-5, with TRBD1 matching 9 bases. The CDR3 is 18 residues long. Germline CDR1 and CDR2: MDHEN and SYDVKM. V trimming: 8 bases; J trimming: 2 bases; junction bases outside the gene matches: 16. For the CDR3, the DNA is TGTGCCAGCCAAACGGACAGGGGACGGACTGGGGGCAATCAGCCCCAGCATTTT. Encoded protein: CASQTDRGRTGGNQPQHF.

This rearrangement joins TRBV12-5 to TRBJ2-5; D perhaps matches TRBD2 (5 bases). The V end was cut by 1 base, the J end by 0 bases, with 9 bases between. The CDR3 sequence is 15 residues long. The germline V gene encodes CDR1 LGHNT and CDR2 FRNRAP. The chain's CDR3 is CASGLGTADQETQYF. In DNA form, the CDR3 reads TGTGCTAGTGGTTTGGGGACTGCCGACCAAGAGACCCAGTACTTC. Full variable domain (outside the CDR3, taken from reference TRBV12-5 and TRBJ2-5): DARVTQTPRHKVTEMGQEVTMRCQPILGHNTVFWYRQTMMQGLELLAYFRNRAPLDDSGMPKDRFSAEMPDATLATLKIQPSEPRDSAVYFCASGLGTADQETQYFGPGTRLLVL.

Remarks on this clone: Other DNA variants within this sample encode the same CDR3. The CDR3 coding sequence is TGTGCCAGCATTTCCGGCACTGAAGCTTTCTTT. Translating it yields CASISGTEAFF. The rearrangement links TRBV6-5 to TRBJ1-1; unclear D gene. The V end lost 7 bases, the J end lost 4 bases, and 7 bases lay between the germline ends. Germline V gene sequence: CDR1 MNHEY, CDR2 SVGAGI. The CDR3 is 11 residues long.

The V and J genes are TRBV5-4 and TRBJ1-1, with no clear D. From germline, CDR1 is SGHNT and CDR2 YYREEE (reference sequence). The V end lost 9 bases, the J end lost 0 bases, and 15 bases lay between the germline ends. The CDR3 covers 14 residues. DNA for the CDR3: TGTGCCACCGGTTCGGGCGGGGTGAACACTGAAGCTTTCTTT. This translates into CATGSGGVNTEAFF.

Comments on this clone: This specimen includes other DNA sequences encoding the same CDR3. This chain connects TRBV9 to TRBJ1-5, with D hard to call. Trimming stripped 1 base from V and 0 bases from J, with 5 bases between. The CDR3 is made up of 14 amino acids. The germline gives CDR1 SGDLS, CDR2 YYNGEE. The CDR3 DNA reads as TGTGCCAGCAGCGTAACCGATAGCAATCAGCCCCAGCATTTT. It encodes CASSVTDSNQPQHF. Based on the CDR3 plus reference TRBV9 and TRBJ1-5, the full variable domain is DSGVTQTPKHLITATGQRVTLRCSPRSGDLSVYWYQQSLDQGLQFLIQYYNGEERAKGNILERFSAQQFPDLHSELNLSSLELGDSALYFCASSVTDSNQPQHFGDGTRLSIL.

The chain joins TRBV6-1 to TRBJ2-3; D perhaps matches TRBD1 (5 bases). The length of the CDR3 is 13 residues. Trimming removed 4 bases from V and 6 bases from J, with 11 bases in between. Per the germline V gene, CDR1 is MNHNS and CDR2 is SASEGT. The CDR3 nucleotides are TGTGCCAGCAGTGTGCAGGGATACGATACGCAGTATTTT. This encodes CASSVQGYDTQYF.

This chain links TRBV27 with TRBJ2-1; D is unclear. The germline V gene has CDR1 MNHEY and CDR2 SMNVEV (reference sequence). The germline V and J ends were trimmed by 5 bases and 1 base, with 9 bases remaining between them. CDR3 length: 14 residues. The CDR3 region has the DNA TGTGCCAGCAGTCCCAGATTTTCCTACAATGAGCAGTTCTTC. This translates into CASSPRFSYNEQFF.

This clone was picked up a small number of times. CDR3 DNA: TGTGCCAGCAGCTTACAGGGGACGGGATCACCCCTCCACTTT. It specifies CASSLQGTGSPLHF. This chain joins TRBV7-3 and TRBJ1-6, with D possibly being TRBD1 (6 bases). CDR3 length equals 14 residues. Deletions cut 2 bases from V and 10 bases from J, with 12 bases between. The germline CDR1 and CDR2 sequences are SGHTA and FQGTGA.

This chain connects TRBV28 to TRBJ2-5, with 11 bases matching TRBD2. Germline assignment: CDR1 MDHEN and CDR2 SYDVKM. The CDR3 runs to 17 residues. The ends lost 5 bases at V and 5 bases at J; junction bases unmatched: 13. CDR3 region: CASSPPWGSGGAETQYF. The DNA for the CDR3 is TGTGCCAGCAGTCCCCCCTGGGGTAGCGGGGGGGCCGAGACCCAGTACTTC.

V is TRBV11-3 and J is TRBJ2-1, with 7 bases fitting TRBD2. This CDR3 has 14 amino acids. Trimming removed 5 bases from V and 7 bases from J; junction bases left unmatched: 8. Looked up from germline, CDR1 is SGHNT and CDR2 is YENEEA. CDR3 sequence reads: CASSRAPGGNEQFF. The CDR3 coding sequence is TGTGCCAGCAGCCGAGCCCCCGGGGGGAATGAGCAGTTCTTC.

The chain uses TRBV7-3 and TRBJ2-5; D is perhaps TRBD1 (7 bases). The CDR3 has 15 residues. Germline V CDR1 and CDR2: SGHTA, FQGTGA. Deletions cut 3 bases from V and 5 bases from J, with 16 bases between. In DNA, the CDR3 is TGTGCCAGCAGCTTTAAGTCGACAGGGAGGGAGACCCAGTACTTC. Protein sequence: CASSFKSTGRETQYF.

The gene calls are TRBV11-3 and TRBJ2-7; TRBD2 matches at 16 bases. V was clipped by 4 bases and J by 3 bases; unmatched bases: 6. This CDR3 is built from 17 residues. Germline assignment: CDR1 SGHNT and CDR2 YENEEA. The CDR3 DNA is TGTGCCAGCAGCTCTGGGACTAGCGGGAGGGCCGACTACGAGCAGTACTTC. Protein sequence: CASSSGTSGRADYEQYF.

The chain uses TRBV10-3 and TRBJ2-2; no firm D call. Germline V lookup: CDR1 ENHRY, CDR2 SYGVKD. The CDR3 spans 14 residues. V was clipped by 6 bases and J by 1 base, with 9 bases between them. The CDR3 DNA reads TGTGCCATCAGAGGCAGTGTGAACACCGGGGAGCTGTTTTTT. This sequence encodes CAIRGSVNTGELFF.

The rearrangement links TRBV30 to TRBJ1-3; D possibly corresponds to TRBD1 (5 bases). CDR1 and CDR2 (germline): GTSNPN, SVGIG (reference sequence). V was clipped by 2 bases and J by 3 bases, with 8 bases between them. The CDR3 is 13 amino acids. CDR3 DNA: TGTGCCTGGAGTTCAGGGATTGGAAACACCATATATTTT. Protein sequence: CAWSSGIGNTIYF.

This sequence joins TRBV5-1 and TRBJ2-7; 8 bases line up with TRBD1. This CDR3 has 14 residues. The V segment lost 6 bases and the J segment 5 bases; nucleotides outside the gene matches: 10. The V gene's germline CDR1 is SGHRS and CDR2 YFSETQ. The DNA for the CDR3 is TGCGCCAGCAAGGCAGGGGGCGCGGAAAACGAGCAGTACTTC. Translated, it gives CASKAGGAENEQYF. Variable domain in full (rest from reference TRBV5-1 and TRBJ2-7): KAGVTQTPRYLIKTRGQQVTLSCSPISGHRSVSWYQQTPGQGLQFLFEYFSETQRNKGNFPGRFSGRQFSNSRSEMNVSTLELGDSALYLCASKAGGAENEQYFGPGTRLTVT.

V and J are TRBV2 and TRBJ2-3; TRBD1 agrees at 12 bases. The CDR3 loop spans 16 amino acids. Per the germline V gene, CDR1 is SNHLY and CDR2 is FYNNEI. V lost 6 bases to trimming and J lost 6 bases; unmatched junction nucleotides: 10. The chain's CDR3 is CASSRTGTGGRDTQYF. CDR3 sequence (DNA): TGTGCCAGCAGCCGTACCGGGACAGGGGGCAGGGATACGCAGTATTTT. The variable domain in full, with the rest retrieved from reference TRBV2 and TRBJ2-3, is EPEVTQTPSHQVTQMGQEVILRCVPISNHLYFYWYRQILGQKVEFLVSFYNNEISEKSEIFDDQFSVERPDGSNFTLKIRSTKLEDSAMYFCASSRTGTGGRDTQYFGPGTRLTVL.

This rearrangement joins TRBV6-6 to TRBJ2-7; 7 bases match TRBD1. Trimming took 7 bases from V and 6 from J; bases not matched to a gene: 12. Germline V gene data show CDR1 as MNHNY and CDR2 as SVGAGI (reference sequence). CDR3 size: 14 residues. This chain's CDR3 is CASTTVGQEGEQYF. In DNA, the CDR3 is TGTGCCAGCACCACCGTCGGACAGGAAGGCGAGCAGTACTTC.

The J gene is TRBJ2-2, the V gene TRBV25-1, with 7 bases aligning to TRBD2. This CDR3 has 16 residues. Germline CDR1 reads MGHDK; CDR2 reads SYGVNS. With V trimmed by 3 bases and J by 6 bases, 10 bases remained unmatched. The CDR3 nucleotides read TGTGCCAGCAGTGATCTTCGGGCAGGGAGGGCCGGGGAGCTGTTTTTT. This sequence encodes CASSDLRAGRAGELFF.

This chain connects TRBV2 to TRBJ2-2; D is uncertain. Deletions cut 3 bases from V and 5 bases from J, with 7 bases between. The germline CDR1 and CDR2 sequences are SNHLY and FYNNEI. The CDR3 is made up of 13 amino acids. CDR3 sequence: CASSDEVTGELFF. Here the CDR3 DNA reads TGTGCCAGCAGTGATGAGGTGACCGGGGAGCTGTTTTTT.

CDR3 sequence (DNA): TGTGCCAGCAGCGGCCGACAGTCCTCCAGCAATCAGCCCCAGCATTTT. It yields the protein CASSGRQSSSNQPQHF. The V and J genes are TRBV28 and TRBJ1-5; D is possibly TRBD1 (5 bases). Trimming shortened V by 6 bases and J by 1 base, and 16 bases separated the two germline ends. The CDR3 runs to 16 residues. Germline CDR1 and CDR2: MDHEN and SYDVKM.

The chain employs TRBV19 and TRBJ1-5; 9 bases fit TRBD1. This CDR3 contains 16 residues. The V gene's germline CDR1 is LNHDA and CDR2 SQIVND (reference sequence). The V gene end was trimmed by 3 bases and the J gene end by 6 bases; junction bases not matched to a gene: 9. The CDR3 sequence is CASSILPGQGSQPQHF. DNA for the CDR3: TGTGCCAGTAGTATCCTTCCGGGACAGGGAAGTCAGCCCCAGCATTTT.